This T cell receptor (beta chain) comes out of a study of shared clonotypes between healthy human individuals. As concerns this clone: Its cognate antigen is unknown. Different DNA sequences within this sample yield the same CDR3.

General study findings and limits: Sampling included only blood; tissue repertoires likely differ. Investigators expected sequencing depth to affect clonotype sharing among donors.

Genomic DNA (from each subset) was split evenly across several immunoSEQ plates. Sequencing was performed with immunoSEQ multiplex PCR; in TCRdb, only in-frame clones are kept and a portion is missing. The repertoire holds about 490,000 clones, with less than 80% as singletons. This CDR3 is 12 amino acids long. Germline-derived CDR1 and CDR2 are SEHNR and FQNEAQ (reference sequence). V was trimmed by 3 bases and J by 6 bases, leaving 9 bases between them. This chain links TRBV7-9 with TRBJ2-7; D may correspond to TRBD1 or TRBD2 (5 bases each). What was sequenced was PBMCs. This TCR was sampled from a middle-aged woman in good health. Some clones in this sample may be carry-over from other donors' samples. The CDR3: CASSFSGGEQYF. In DNA form, the CDR3 reads TGTGCCAGCAGCTTCTCTGGGGGCGAGCAGTACTTC.